These 23 T cell receptor beta chains were all obtained from the same sample, sequenced in a study of ipilimumab plus nivolumab after autologous stem cell transplantation. TCRdb's copy holds only in-frame clones and misses some; the assay was immunoSEQ multiplex PCR. Of 8,500 to 10,000 clones listed, approximately 70% were seen once; the top ten hold 15% to 20%. The sequences come from PBMCs, collected in a trial of ipilimumab plus nivolumab as post-transplant consolidation. Receptors originate from a female donor with multiple myeloma.

V usage is TRBV19 and J usage is TRBJ1-5; 7 bases fit TRBD1. The length of the CDR3 is 14 residues. The V gene's germline CDR1 is LNHDA and CDR2 SQIVND (reference sequence). V lost 6 bases, J lost 3 bases, and 5 bases stayed unmatched. CDR3 nucleotides: TGTGCCAGTAGGGGACAGTCCCCCAATCAGCCCCAGCATTTT. It yields the protein CASRGQSPNQPQHF. The full variable domain, with the rest looked up from reference TRBV19 and TRBJ1-5, is DGGITQSPKYLFRKEGQNVTLSCEQNLNHDAMYWYRQDPGQGLRLIYYSQIVNDFQKGDIAEGYSVSREKKESFPLTVTSAQKNPTAFYLCASRGQSPNQPQHFGDGTRLSIL.

V usage is TRBV7-6 and J usage is TRBJ1-1, with 7 nucleotides matching TRBD1. This CDR3 comprises 13 residues. From germline, CDR1 is SGHVS and CDR2 FNYEAQ. Germline trimming cut 6 bases from V and 2 bases from J; bases unmatched to any gene: 3. The CDR3 DNA follows: TGTGCCAGCAGTGGGGACAGCAACACTGAAGCTTTCTTT. It specifies CASSGDSNTEAFF.

The rearrangement uses TRBV5-1 and TRBJ2-3; 7 bases fit TRBD1. Germline V gene data show CDR1 as SGHRS and CDR2 as YFSETQ. V lost 3 bases, J lost 5 bases, and 6 bases stayed unmatched. The CDR3 contains 14 residues. The DNA for the CDR3 is TGCGCCAGCAGCTCCGGGACAGTTGGAGATACGCAGTATTTT. Protein: CASSSGTVGDTQYF.

The table lists this clone with a few counts. This chain uses TRBV7-3 with TRBJ1-6; 11 bases fit TRBD1. Germline-derived CDR1 and CDR2 are SGHTA and FQGTGA. V shed 5 bases, J shed 3 bases, and the junction held 3 bases outside the gene matches. This CDR3 spans 16 amino acids. The CDR3 loop reads CASSPGQGGYNSPLHF. The DNA for the CDR3 is TGTGCCAGCAGCCCGGGACAGGGGGGCTATAATTCACCCCTCCACTTT. Using reference TRBV7-3 and TRBJ1-6 for the parts outside the CDR3, the full variable domain is GAGVSQTPSNKVTEKGKYVELRCDPISGHTALYWYRQSLGQGPEFLIYFQGTGAADDSGLPNDRFFAVRPEGSVSTLKIQRTERGDSAVYLCASSPGQGGYNSPLHFGNGTRLTVT.

This clone came up once. The chain recombines TRBV30 with TRBJ2-7; tentatively, D is TRBD1 (6 bases). The V gene lost 4 bases and the J gene lost 4 bases, with 17 bases spanning the gap. CDR1 GTSNPN and CDR2 SVGIG come from the germline V gene (reference sequence). The CDR3 consists of 14 residues. The CDR3 loop reads CAWKSGPGTYEQYF. The CDR3 region has the DNA TGTGCCTGGAAATCGGGGCCGGGGACATACGAGCAGTACTTC.

The chain links TRBV27 to TRBJ2-5, with no clear D. Trimming took off 2 bases at V and 2 bases at J, with 12 bases between the two ends. The CDR3 sequence is 15 residues long. The germline V gene has CDR1 MNHEY and CDR2 SMNVEV (reference sequence). In DNA form, the CDR3 reads TGTGCCAGCAGTTTAGAGGCAGGACGTCAAGAGACCCAGTACTTC. The encoded protein is CASSLEAGRQETQYF.

The chain combines TRBV19 with TRBJ1-2; D might be TRBD1 (6 bases). Germline V lookup: CDR1 LNHDA, CDR2 SQIVND (reference sequence). V dropped 5 bases and J dropped 8 bases, with 27 bases sitting between them. The CDR3 contains 17 residues. CDR3 sequence reads: CASSQSGTPIISWGYTF. DNA of the CDR3: TGTGCCAGTAGTCAATCCGGGACACCCATAATATCCTGGGGCTACACCTTC.

The chain couples TRBV5-1 to TRBJ2-2, with TRBD2 identical over 7 bases. CDR3 length equals 14 residues. Looked up from germline, CDR1 is SGHRS and CDR2 is YFSETQ. J gave up 1 base and V 7 bases, and 4 bases lay outside the gene matches. Here the CDR3 DNA reads TGCGCCAGCCAGCGGGACTGGAACACCGGGGAGCTGTTTTTT. Its protein product is CASQRDWNTGELFF. The whole variable domain, remainder taken from reference TRBV5-1 and TRBJ2-2, is KAGVTQTPRYLIKTRGQQVTLSCSPISGHRSVSWYQQTPGQGLQFLFEYFSETQRNKGNFPGRFSGRQFSNSRSEMNVSTLELGDSALYLCASQRDWNTGELFFGEGSRLTVL.

The chain employs TRBV4-1 and TRBJ1-1; 7 bases are a match to TRBD1. With V trimmed by 8 bases and J by 6 bases, 12 bases remained unmatched. Germline-derived CDR1 and CDR2 are MGHRA and YSYEKL. The CDR3 spans 14 residues. For the CDR3, the DNA is TGCGCCAGCCGCTACGGGGACAGTAGCCCTGAAGCTTTCTTT. Its translation: CASRYGDSSPEAFF.

The V call is TRBV2, the J call TRBJ1-2, with D unclear. Trimming cost V 3 bases and J 8 bases, with 13 bases left between them. The germline gives CDR1 SNHLY, CDR2 FYNNEI. The CDR3 runs 13 residues. The CDR3 DNA reads as TGTGCCAGCAGTGATACAGAGGTCTGGGGCTACACCTTC. It codes for CASSDTEVWGYTF.

This rearrangement joins TRBV19 to TRBJ2-1; D might be TRBD1 (6 bases). This CDR3 is 15 amino acids long. Between the trimmed V and J ends, which lost 7 bases and 0 bases, there was a span of 13 bases. Germline V lookup: CDR1 LNHDA, CDR2 SQIVND (reference sequence). The CDR3 DNA is TGTGCCAGTACCCGGGACATAAACTCCTACAATGAGCAGTTCTTC. It encodes CASTRDINSYNEQFF.

The CDR3: CASRFDGSYEQYF. The CDR3, as DNA: TGTGCCAGCAGATTTGACGGTTCCTACGAGCAGTACTTC. The chain recombines TRBV7-9 with TRBJ2-7; D is uncertain. This CDR3 has 13 residues. V was clipped by 6 bases and J by 1 base, with 10 bases between them. The germline V gene has CDR1 SEHNR and CDR2 FQNEAQ (reference sequence).

V gene TRBV14 combines with J gene TRBJ2-1; either TRBD1 or TRBD2 may supply D (5 bases each). Germline V lookup: CDR1 SGHDN, CDR2 FVKESK. CDR3 size: 14 residues. The germline V and J ends were trimmed by 2 bases and 12 bases, with 17 bases remaining between them. The CDR3 DNA sequence: TGTGCCAGCAGCCAAACAAGGGGACGGGGTACGCAGTTCTTC. As protein: CASSQTRGRGTQFF.

The chain employs TRBV5-1 and TRBJ2-5, with D unresolved. The CDR3 sequence is 14 residues long. Trimming stripped 7 bases from V and 1 base from J, with 14 bases between. Looked up from germline, CDR1 is SGHRS and CDR2 is YFSETQ. CDR3 nucleotide sequence: TGCGCCAGCCGCCCGGTATCGACCCAAGAGACCCAGTACTTC. Residues: CASRPVSTQETQYF.

Relative to its sample, this clone is medium-sized (0.01 to 0.1%). The chain has TRBV5-1 and TRBJ1-1; the D gene is possibly TRBD1 (5 bases). The germline V and J ends were trimmed by 0 bases and 3 bases, with 12 bases remaining between them. The germline V gene has CDR1 SGHRS and CDR2 YFSETQ. The CDR3 has 15 residues. CDR3 sequence: CASSLEGRDDTEAFF. CDR3 DNA sequence: TGCGCCAGCAGCTTGGAGGGCAGGGATGACACTGAAGCTTTCTTT.

V and J are TRBV6-5 and TRBJ1-1; 9 nucleotides align to TRBD1. In germline, CDR1 is MNHEY, CDR2 SVGAGI. J lost 5 bases, V lost 5 bases, and 6 bases had no gene match. The CDR3 has 14 amino acids. The CDR3 nucleotides read TGTGCCAGCAGTGCCCGGACAGGGGAAACTGAAGCTTTCTTT. Amino acid sequence: CASSARTGETEAFF.

This clone was seen once. The genes are TRBV7-9 and TRBJ1-2, with D unclear. V dropped 2 bases and J dropped 2 bases, with 6 bases sitting between them. CDR3 length: 13 amino acids. CDR1 SEHNR and CDR2 FQNEAQ come from the germline V gene (reference sequence). The CDR3 spells CASSLSDNYGYTF. CDR3 nucleotide sequence: TGTGCCAGCAGCTTATCGGACAACTATGGCTACACCTTC.

The rearrangement joins TRBV28 to TRBJ2-7, with D possibly called TRBD1 or TRBD2 (7 bases each). Germline loops: CDR1 MDHEN, CDR2 SYDVKM. The CDR3 runs 17 residues. The V end was cut by 6 bases, the J end by 5 bases, with 26 bases between. The chain's CDR3 is CASSDPGGGPYLDEQYF. DNA for the CDR3: TGTGCCAGCAGCGATCCAGGGGGAGGGCCCTATTTGGACGAGCAGTACTTC.

The CDR3 loop reads CASSSSGTGIYEQYF. DNA of the CDR3: TGTGCCAGCAGCAGTTCCGGGACAGGGATATACGAGCAGTACTTC. J is TRBJ2-7 and V is TRBV2; 9 positions match TRBD1. CDR1 SNHLY and CDR2 FYNNEI come from the germline V gene. The CDR3 is 15 amino acids. Trimming took 6 bases from V and 4 from J; bases not matched to a gene: 10.

The CDR3 region is CASSLTGVSGNTIYF. CDR3 nucleotides: TGTGCCAGCAGCTTAACAGGGGTCTCTGGAAACACCATATATTTT. The V gene is TRBV11-2, the J gene TRBJ1-3; 7 bases fit TRBD1. The germline V gene encodes CDR1 SGHAT and CDR2 FQNNGV. V lost 2 bases to trimming and J lost 0 bases; unmatched junction nucleotides: 1. This CDR3 is built from 15 residues.

J is TRBJ2-7 and V is TRBV27, with TRBD2 identical over 13 bases. Losses at the gene ends were 0 bases for V and 7 bases for J; bases not matched to a gene: 9. Looked up from germline, CDR1 is MNHEY and CDR2 is SMNVEV (reference sequence). This CDR3 spans 17 amino acids. The CDR3 loop is CASSLSVGTSGTGEQYF. The CDR3 nucleotides are TGTGCCAGCAGTTTATCGGTAGGGACTAGCGGGACTGGTGAGCAGTACTTC.

V usage is TRBV6-5 and J usage is TRBJ2-5, with D perhaps assigned TRBD1 or TRBD2 (5 bases each). Per the germline V gene, CDR1 is MNHEY and CDR2 is SVGAGI. V was cut by 3 bases and J by 5 bases, with 13 bases left in between. The CDR3 length is 14 residues. CDR3 coding DNA: TGTGCCAGCAGTTATGGGACCGAGGGGGAGACCCAGTACTTC. Protein: CASSYGTEGETQYF.

The chain combines TRBV7-1 with TRBJ2-7; D unresolved. TRBV7-1 is annotated as an ORF whose role is uncertain. V lost 5 bases and J lost 7, with 15 bases in between. The CDR3 has 13 residues. The DNA of the CDR3 is TGTGCCAGCAGCCTAGGGTGGGGTGCTGAGCAGTACTTC. Translating gives CASSLGWGAEQYF.